Listed here are 28 T cell receptor beta chains from one sample, sequenced in a study of identical twins. TCRdb re-called the 5' RACE reads with MiXCR, one entry per CDR3 protein. The sample includes about 690,000 distinct CDR3 sequences, around 6.1% of them seen just once. The sequenced sample was naive T cells sorted from blood. The receptors stem from a man aged 18 to 29 in good health.

Many counts were recorded for this clonotype. J is TRBJ2-5 and V is TRBV10-1; perhaps TRBD1 as D (6 bases). V lost 4 bases, J lost 5 bases, and 11 bases lay in between. Germline CDR1 is WNHNN and CDR2 is SYGVQD (reference sequence). The CDR3 is 13 amino acids. CDR3: CASSGDRRETQYF. CDR3 DNA sequence: TGCGCCAGCAGTGGAGACAGGCGGGAGACCCAGTACTTC.

This clonotype appeared many times. V gene TRBV7-2 combines with J gene TRBJ2-1; D is undetermined. Germline V CDR1 and CDR2: SGHTA, FQGNSA. The length of the CDR3 is 14 residues. The germline V and J ends were trimmed by 5 bases and 4 bases, with 12 bases remaining between them. In DNA, the CDR3 is TGTGCCAGCAGCCTAACGGACGTTTACAATGAGCAGTTCTTC. It translates to CASSLTDVYNEQFF.

This clonotype has at least ten counts. CDR3 region: CASSLNWGKGGSYNEQFF. CDR3 DNA sequence: TGTGCCAGCAGCTTAAATTGGGGTAAGGGGGGCTCCTACAATGAGCAGTTCTTC. This chain joins TRBV11-1 and TRBJ2-1; D tentatively reads TRBD1 or TRBD2 (6 bases each). Germline assignment: CDR1 SGHAT and CDR2 FQDESV (reference sequence). Trimming cost V 2 bases and J 0 bases, with 17 bases left between them. This CDR3 is built from 18 residues.

The chain combines TRBV5-4 with TRBJ1-4; D perhaps matches TRBD1 (5 bases). Germline V lookup: CDR1 SGHNT, CDR2 YYREEE (reference sequence). The CDR3 has 15 residues. V gave up 0 bases and J gave up 7 bases, with 13 bases separating them. Written as DNA, the CDR3 is TGTGCCAGCAGCTTGGTGGGGGAAGCGGGTGAAAAACTGTTTTTT. Its translation: CASSLVGEAGEKLFF.

This clonotype was seen more than once but under ten times. The chain links TRBV29-1 to TRBJ2-1; tentative D call: TRBD2 (5 bases). Looked up from germline, CDR1 is SQVTM and CDR2 is ANQGSEA. Trimming pared 7 bases from V and 0 bases from J, leaving 13 bases between. The CDR3 length is 14 residues. This chain's CDR3 is CSANSEGSYNEQFF. The CDR3 DNA reads as TGCAGCGCCAACTCAGAGGGCTCCTACAATGAGCAGTTCTTC.

In this sample, this clonotype turned up many times. The gene calls are TRBV11-2 and TRBJ2-5; 7 bases are a match to TRBD1. The CDR3 is 13 residues long. The V segment lost 5 bases and the J segment 5 bases; nucleotides outside the gene matches: 5. Germline CDR1 is SGHAT and CDR2 is FQNNGV. CDR3 loop: CASSRGQVETQYF. Written as DNA, the CDR3 is TGTGCCAGCAGCCGCGGACAGGTCGAGACCCAGTACTTC.

Many counts were recorded for this clonotype. The V gene is TRBV29-1, the J gene TRBJ2-4, with D unresolved. V was cut by 4 bases and J by 0 bases, with 10 bases left in between. Germline V lookup: CDR1 SQVTM, CDR2 ANQGSEA. The CDR3 loop spans 14 amino acids. In DNA, the CDR3 is TGCAGCGTTGGCTCCGGAGTAGCCAAAAACATTCAGTACTTC. Residues: CSVGSGVAKNIQYF.

This clonotype appeared many times. This chain uses TRBV10-3 with TRBJ1-1, with 9 bases lining up with TRBD1. In germline, CDR1 is ENHRY, CDR2 SYGVKD. This CDR3 contains 12 residues. V lost 7 bases, J lost 8 bases, and 5 bases stayed unmatched. CDR3: CAINLGTGEAFF. DNA for the CDR3: TGTGCCATCAACCTTGGGACAGGGGAAGCTTTCTTT.

At least ten counts were recorded for this clonotype. V usage is TRBV11-2 and J usage is TRBJ2-1; 7 bases are shared with TRBD2. This CDR3 comprises 16 residues. From germline, CDR1 is SGHAT and CDR2 FQNNGV. The junction had 8 bases not matched to a gene; V was cut back by 6 bases and J by 0 bases. In DNA, the CDR3 is TGTGCCAGCAGGGGGGGGAGCGACCCCTCCTACAATGAGCAGTTCTTC. Its translation is CASRGGSDPSYNEQFF. The complete variable domain, with remaining parts taken from reference TRBV11-2 and TRBJ2-1, reads EAGVAQSPRYKIIEKRQSVAFWCNPISGHATLYWYQQILGQGPKLLIQFQNNGVVDDSQLPKDRFSAERLKGVDSTLKIQPAKLEDSAVYLCASRGGSDPSYNEQFFGPGTRLTVL.

The chain recombines TRBV7-2 with TRBJ2-1; 10 bases match TRBD1. V lost 1 base, J lost 6 bases, and 3 bases stayed unmatched. Germline V lookup: CDR1 SGHTA, CDR2 FQGNSA. The CDR3 runs 15 residues. In DNA form, the CDR3 reads TGTGCCAGCAGCTTAGGGGACAGGGGAAGCAATGAGCAGTTCTTC. Translated: CASSLGDRGSNEQFF.

J is TRBJ2-5 and V is TRBV7-8; D may be TRBD2 (6 bases). This CDR3 has 15 residues. Germline V gene sequence: CDR1 SGHVS, CDR2 FQNEAQ. V lost 5 bases, J lost 2 bases, and 15 bases lay in between. The CDR3 bases are TGTGCCAGCAGCCCGATGCGGGGCGGACAAGAGACCCAGTACTTC. This encodes CASSPMRGGQETQYF.

This clonotype was picked up a small number of times. This chain connects TRBV4-1 to TRBJ1-1; 7 nucleotides agree with TRBD1. Germline-derived CDR1 and CDR2 are MGHRA and YSYEKL. J was trimmed by 0 bases and V by 1 base; bases with no gene match: 2. The CDR3 is 15 amino acids. The CDR3 is CASSQARGVNTEAFF. The CDR3 DNA follows: TGCGCCAGCAGCCAAGCCAGGGGGGTGAACACTGAAGCTTTCTTT.

This clonotype turned up a few times. This chain connects TRBV4-2 to TRBJ1-4; 7 bases fit TRBD1. With V trimmed by 1 base and J by 8 bases, 13 bases remained unmatched. CDR3 length equals 17 residues. Germline V gives CDR1 LGHNA, CDR2 YNFKEQ. In DNA form, the CDR3 reads TGTGCCAGCAGCCAAGGGGGGTTGTTAGGGGGCGAGGAAAAACTGTTTTTT. Translating gives CASSQGGLLGGEEKLFF.

V and J are TRBV4-1 and TRBJ2-3; no definite D call. V was clipped by 1 base and J by 1 base, with 12 bases between them. The CDR3 is 16 amino acids. Germline V gives CDR1 MGHRA, CDR2 YSYEKL. CDR3 sequence (DNA): TGCGCCAGCAGCCAAGGGCCACGTCAGCGCACAGATACGCAGTATTTT. Translated, it gives CASSQGPRQRTDTQYF.

The rearrangement uses TRBV13 and TRBJ2-7, with 8 nucleotides matching TRBD2. The CDR3 has 18 residues. CDR1 and CDR2 from the germline V gene are PRHDT and FYEKMQ (reference sequence). V was clipped by 5 bases and J by 1 base; unmatched bases: 16. The CDR3 nucleotides are TGTGCCAGCAGCCCAGTGGGACCCAGCGTAGCGGGGTCCTACGAGCAGTACTTC. This encodes CASSPVGPSVAGSYEQYF.

A note on this clonotype: This clone may be a read error of a much larger clone one base away. The chain joins TRBV29-1 to TRBJ2-5; TRBD1 or TRBD2 may be the D gene (5 bases each). Per germline, CDR1 SQVTM and CDR2 ANQGSEA. This CDR3 has 12 residues. The chain's CDR3 is CSVESLRETQHF. In nucleotides, the CDR3 is TGCAGCGTTGAAAGTCTCAGGGAGACCCAGCACTTC.

The sample holds a few counts of this clonotype. The chain employs TRBV24-1 and TRBJ1-2; D remains ambiguous. Trimming removed 6 bases at V and 2 bases at J, with 15 bases between. The CDR3 is 15 residues long. Germline assignment: CDR1 KGHDR and CDR2 SFDVKD. CDR3 in DNA: TGTGCCACCAGTTCCACTGGACCGGTGAACTATGGCTACACCTTC. This gives the protein CATSSTGPVNYGYTF.

Worth noting for this clonotype: The conserved closing phenylalanine or tryptophan is absent in this CDR3, likely reflecting a read error. The chain recombines TRBV20-1 with TRBJ2-3; 10 nucleotides match TRBD2. The CDR3 is made up of 14 amino acids. Germline V gene sequence: CDR1 DFQATT, CDR2 SNEGSKA (reference sequence). The J segment lost 0 bases and the V segment lost 6 bases, leaving 3 bases of the junction unmatched. The CDR3 region is CSAQTSGSTDTQYS. The CDR3 DNA follows: TGCAGTGCCCAGACTAGCGGGAGCACAGATACGCAGTATTCT.

This clonotype was detected ten times or more. This chain joins TRBV12-3 or TRBV12-4 and TRBJ2-6, with D perhaps matching TRBD1 or TRBD2 (5 bases each). Trimming removed 2 bases at V and 4 bases at J, with 15 bases between. This CDR3 has 17 residues. DNA of the CDR3: TGTGCCAGCAGTTTAAGGGGAGTCGACGTCGGGGCCAACGTCCTGACTTTC. It is translated as CASSLRGVDVGANVLTF.

This clonotype was found many times. The genes are TRBV29-1 and TRBJ2-1, with D maybe TRBD2 (6 bases). Trimming pared 3 bases from V and 6 bases from J, leaving 9 bases between. The germline V gene has CDR1 SQVTM and CDR2 ANQGSEA. The CDR3 runs 12 residues. In nucleotides, the CDR3 is TGCAGCGTTGATGGAGGGGCCAATGAGCAGTTCTTC. This codes for CSVDGGANEQFF.

This rearrangement joins TRBV7-8 to TRBJ2-3; D not resolved. V lost 5 bases and J lost 1, with 16 bases in between. CDR1 is SGHVS, CDR2 FQNEAQ, per germline. This CDR3 is built from 16 residues. Here the CDR3 reads CASSQSRALGTDTQYF. The CDR3, as DNA: TGTGCCAGCAGCCAGTCTAGGGCGTTGGGCACAGATACGCAGTATTTT.

This clonotype was seen a few times. The J gene is TRBJ1-2, the V gene TRBV9; TRBD1 matches 8 bases. After removal of 0 bases from V and 7 bases from J, the junction contained 5 bases not matched to a gene. CDR3 length: 14 amino acids. The germline V gene has CDR1 SGDLS and CDR2 YYNGEE. CDR3 sequence (DNA): TGTGCCAGCAGCGTAGTCGGGACAGGATCTGGCTACACCTTC. This codes for CASSVVGTGSGYTF.

This clonotype has more than one count but fewer than ten. This chain uses TRBV27 with TRBJ2-5; no definite D call. This CDR3 has 16 residues. Germline V gene sequence: CDR1 MNHEY, CDR2 SMNVEV (reference sequence). V lost 5 bases to trimming and J lost 2 bases, with 18 bases between them. The CDR3 sequence: CASSNSFWGRQETQYF. CDR3 in DNA: TGTGCCAGCAGTAATTCTTTTTGGGGTAGACAAGAGACCCAGTACTTC.

This clonotype was observed at least ten times. The J gene is TRBJ2-2, the V gene TRBV29-1, with 7 bases matching TRBD1. CDR3 length equals 14 residues. Germline loops: CDR1 SQVTM, CDR2 ANQGSEA. Unmatched junction bases numbered 8, after V lost 6 bases and J lost 4 bases. CDR3 DNA sequence: TGCAGCGTCTCCGAGACAGGGCCCACCGGGGAGCTGTTTTTT. It codes for CSVSETGPTGELFF.

Ten or more counts support this clonotype. The V call is TRBV20-1, the J call TRBJ2-1; D might be TRBD2 (6 bases). Germline V CDR1 and CDR2: DFQATT, SNEGSKA (reference sequence). Trimming shortened V by 0 bases and J by 12 bases, and 6 bases separated the two germline ends. This CDR3 contains 10 residues. The CDR3 loop reads CSARDGRQFF. The CDR3 DNA reads as TGCAGTGCTAGAGACGGGAGGCAGTTCTTC.

The genes are TRBV20-1 and TRBJ2-7; TRBD1 agrees at 9 bases. The germline gives CDR1 DFQATT, CDR2 SNEGSKA (reference sequence). After removal of 3 bases from V and 1 base from J, the junction contained 4 bases not matched to a gene. CDR3 size: 14 residues. The CDR3 DNA reads as TGCAGTGCTAGGACAGGGGGGCTTTCCTACGAGCAGTACTTC. Amino acid sequence: CSARTGGLSYEQYF.

This CDR3 is CAWSLQGYGYTF. The CDR3 DNA reads TGTGCCTGGAGTTTGCAGGGCTATGGCTACACCTTC. The chain couples TRBV30 to TRBJ1-2, with D tentatively TRBD1 (5 bases). The CDR3 loop spans 12 amino acids. Trimming pared 2 bases from V and 4 bases from J, leaving 8 bases between. CDR1 and CDR2 from the germline V gene are GTSNPN and SVGIG (reference sequence).

This clonotype was recorded many times. The J gene is TRBJ2-7, the V gene TRBV20-1; TRBD1 agrees at 10 bases. This CDR3 has 14 residues. Germline CDR1 DFQATT, CDR2 SNEGSKA (reference sequence). Trimming took 5 bases from V and 1 from J; bases not matched to a gene: 5. The CDR3 region is CSAFGGQGSYEQYF. The CDR3 nucleotides read TGCAGTGCTTTTGGGGGACAGGGGTCCTACGAGCAGTACTTC.